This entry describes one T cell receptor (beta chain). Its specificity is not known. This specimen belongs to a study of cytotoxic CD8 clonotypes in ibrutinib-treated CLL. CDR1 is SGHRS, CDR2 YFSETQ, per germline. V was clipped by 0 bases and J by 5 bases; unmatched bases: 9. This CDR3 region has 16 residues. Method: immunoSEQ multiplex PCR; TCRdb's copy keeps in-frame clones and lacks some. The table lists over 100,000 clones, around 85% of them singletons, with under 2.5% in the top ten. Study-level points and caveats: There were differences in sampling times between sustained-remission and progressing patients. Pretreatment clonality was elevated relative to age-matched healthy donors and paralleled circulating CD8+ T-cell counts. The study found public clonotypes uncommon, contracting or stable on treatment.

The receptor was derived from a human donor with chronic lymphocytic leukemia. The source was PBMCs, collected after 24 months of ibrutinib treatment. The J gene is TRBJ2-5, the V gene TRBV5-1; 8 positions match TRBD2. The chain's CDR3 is CASSLAGGPSTETQYF. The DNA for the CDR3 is TGCGCCAGCAGCTTGGCGGGGGGGCCGTCGACGGAGACCCAGTACTTC.